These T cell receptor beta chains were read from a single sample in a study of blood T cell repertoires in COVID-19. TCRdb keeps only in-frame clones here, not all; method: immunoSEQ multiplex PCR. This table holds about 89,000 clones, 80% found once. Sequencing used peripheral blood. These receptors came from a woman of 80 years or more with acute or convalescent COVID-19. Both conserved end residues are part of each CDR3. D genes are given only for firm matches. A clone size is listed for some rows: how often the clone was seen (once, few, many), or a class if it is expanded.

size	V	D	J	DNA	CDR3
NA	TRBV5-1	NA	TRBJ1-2	TGCGCCAGCAGCCCGCGGGGGGACGCAAACTATGGCTACACCTTC	CASSPRGDANYGYTF
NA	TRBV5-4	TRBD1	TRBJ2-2	TGTGCCAGCAGCCCGGGACAGGGGATCACCGGGGAGCTGTTTTTT	CASSPGQGITGELFF
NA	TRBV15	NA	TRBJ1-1	TGTGCCACCAGCAGAGATGACAGACCGAACACTGAAGCTTTCTTT	CATSRDDRPNTEAFF
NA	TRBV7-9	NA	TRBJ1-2	TGTGCCAGCAGCGAAACCGGGATTTCGGGCTACACCTTC	CASSETGISGYTF
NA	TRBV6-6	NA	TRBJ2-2	TGTGCCAGCAGTTATCAGGGGGGCACCGGGGAGCTGTTTTTT	CASSYQGGTGELFF
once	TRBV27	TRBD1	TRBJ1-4	TGTGCCAGCAGAAGCGACAGGGGGAATGAAAAACTGTTTTTT	CASRSDRGNEKLFF
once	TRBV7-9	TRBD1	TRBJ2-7	TGTGCCAGCAGCCGAAGACAGGGGCAGTCCTACGAGCAGTACTTC	CASSRRQGQSYEQYF
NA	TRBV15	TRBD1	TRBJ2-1	TGTGCCACCAGCAGAGACGCCAGGGGACAGGGAATGGGCTCCTACAATGAGCAGTTCTTC	CATSRDARGQGMGSYNEQFF
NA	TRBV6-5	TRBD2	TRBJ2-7	TGTGCCAGCAGTTACTCGTCACTAGCGGGAAGTTACGAGCAGTACTTC	CASSYSSLAGSYEQYF
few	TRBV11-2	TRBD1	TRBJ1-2	TGTGCCAGCAGCCTCGACAGGGGTGGAGGCTACACCTTC	CASSLDRGGGYTF
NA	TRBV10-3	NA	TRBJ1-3	TGTGCCATCAGGGCGGTATCTGGAAACACCATATATTTT	CAIRAVSGNTIYF
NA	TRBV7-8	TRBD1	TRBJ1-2	TGTGCCAGCAGCTTAGTCGGCCAGGGGGTTCACTATGGCTACACCTTC	CASSLVGQGVHYGYTF
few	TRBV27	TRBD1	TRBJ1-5	TGTGCCAGCAGACAGGCCGGACAGGGGCGGGGTCAGCCCCAGCATTTT	CASRQAGQGRGQPQHF
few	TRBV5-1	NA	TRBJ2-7	TGCGCCAGCAGCCTTGAAGACTCCACCTACGAGCAGTACTTC	CASSLEDSTYEQYF
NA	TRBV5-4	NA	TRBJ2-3	TGTGCCAGCAGCTTGGTAATGGGCAGAGATACGCAGTATTTT	CASSLVMGRDTQYF
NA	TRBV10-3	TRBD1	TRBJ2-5	TGTGCCATCAGCTCGACCGGGACAGGTATCCAAGAGACCCAGTACTTC	CAISSTGTGIQETQYF
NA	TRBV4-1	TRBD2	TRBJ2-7	TGCGCCAGCAGCCAAGTAACCCTAGCGGGGGCCTTCTACGAGCAGTACTTC	CASSQVTLAGAFYEQYF
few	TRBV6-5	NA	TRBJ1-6	TGTGCCAGCAGTTACTTCAGGCAGGGGAATTCACCCCTCCACTTT	CASSYFRQGNSPLHF
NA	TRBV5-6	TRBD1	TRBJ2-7	TGTGCCAGCAGCTGGGACAGGGCCTACGAGCAGTACTTC	CASSWDRAYEQYF
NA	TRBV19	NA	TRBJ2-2	TGTGCCAGTATCAGGGGTCAGAACACCGGGGAGCTGTTTTTT	CASIRGQNTGELFF
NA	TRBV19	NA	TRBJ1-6	TGTGCCAGTAGTATTGGGGGCGCTTCACCCCTCCACTTT	CASSIGGASPLHF
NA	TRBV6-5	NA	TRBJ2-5	TGTGCCAGCAGTTTAGGGGTCTCAGAGACCCAGTACTTC	CASSLGVSETQYF
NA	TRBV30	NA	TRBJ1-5	TGTGCCTGGAGTTACTGTCAGCCCCAGCATTTT	CAWSYCQPQHF
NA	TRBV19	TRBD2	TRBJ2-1	TGTGCCAGTAGTAGACTAGCGGGAGGGAATACTCTAGACAATGAGCAGTTCTTC	CASSRLAGGNTLDNEQFF
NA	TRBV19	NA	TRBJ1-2	TGTGCCAGTAGTATCCCCTCGACAGTCTATGGCTACACCTTC	CASSIPSTVYGYTF
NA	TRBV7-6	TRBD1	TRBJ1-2	TGTGCCAGCAGCCCCAGACAGGGGCACTATGGCTACACCTTC	CASSPRQGHYGYTF
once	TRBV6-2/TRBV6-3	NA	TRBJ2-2	TGTGCCAGCAGTTATATCAGTCTGTTCGGGGAGCTGTTTTTT	CASSYISLFGELFF
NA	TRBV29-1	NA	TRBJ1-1	TGCAGCGCGTCCAAAGGGGGCACTGAAGCTTTCTTT	CSASKGGTEAFF
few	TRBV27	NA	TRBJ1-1	TGTGCCAGCAGTTTAAACGGGATGAACACTGAAGCTTTCTTT	CASSLNGMNTEAFF
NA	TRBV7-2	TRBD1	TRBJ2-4	TGTGCCAGCAGCGTCGCAGGGGGTCGCAAAAACATTCAGTACTTC	CASSVAGGRKNIQYF
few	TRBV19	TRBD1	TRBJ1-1	TGTGCCAGTACCCAACAGTCAGGGGGTCACGGCACTGAAGCTTTCTTT	CASTQQSGGHGTEAFF